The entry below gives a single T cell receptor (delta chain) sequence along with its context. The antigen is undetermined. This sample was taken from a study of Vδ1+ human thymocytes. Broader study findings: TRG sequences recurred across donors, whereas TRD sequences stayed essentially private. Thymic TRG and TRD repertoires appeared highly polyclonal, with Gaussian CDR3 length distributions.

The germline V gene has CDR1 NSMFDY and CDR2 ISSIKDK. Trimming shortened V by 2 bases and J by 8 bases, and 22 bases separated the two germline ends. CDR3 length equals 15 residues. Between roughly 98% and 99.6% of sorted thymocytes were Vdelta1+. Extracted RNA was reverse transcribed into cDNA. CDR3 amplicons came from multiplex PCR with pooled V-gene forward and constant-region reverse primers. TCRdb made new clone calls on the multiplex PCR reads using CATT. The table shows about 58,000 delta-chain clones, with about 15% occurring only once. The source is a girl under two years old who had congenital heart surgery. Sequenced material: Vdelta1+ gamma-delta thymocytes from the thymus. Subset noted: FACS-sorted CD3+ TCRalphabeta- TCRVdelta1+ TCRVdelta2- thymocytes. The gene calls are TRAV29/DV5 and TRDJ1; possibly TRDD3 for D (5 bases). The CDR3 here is CAARRVGGETRKLIF. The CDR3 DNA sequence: TGTGCAGCAAGACGGGTTGGTGGGGAAACCCGAAAACTCATCTTT.